A selection of T cell receptor beta chains follows, all from one sample in a study of T cell changes during pregnancy in multiple sclerosis. The method was immunoSEQ multiplex PCR; TCRdb's version includes in-frame clones alone and lacks a portion of them. Of some 44,000 clones in the sample, 80% to 95% were seen once. This specimen consisted of CD4+ T cells from peripheral blood mononuclear cells, obtained before pregnancy. The origin of the receptors is a female donor with multiple sclerosis, enrolled in a pregnancy study. Each CDR3 is given with its conserved first and last residue. D genes are given only for firm matches. For some rows the clone size is stated as once, few or many, or as a class when expanded; others skip it.

d_gene	v_gene	len	abundance	j_gene	CDR3aa	CDR3nt
-	TRBV5-6	11	-	TRBJ1-1	CASKRRSEAFF	TGTGCCAGTAAGCGGAGGTCTGAAGCTTTCTTT
TRBD1	TRBV11-2	15	-	TRBJ2-2	CASSRGQTNTGELFF	TGTGCCAGCAGCCGGGGACAGACGAACACCGGGGAGCTGTTTTTT
-	TRBV9	13	medium-sized	TRBJ1-1	CASTNSKNTEAFF	TGTGCCAGCACCAACAGTAAGAACACTGAAGCTTTCTTT
-	TRBV12-1	15	-	TRBJ2-3	CASSTSGRYADTQYF	TGTGCCAGCAGCACTAGCGGGAGGTACGCGGATACGCAGTATTTT
TRBD2	TRBV28	17	-	TRBJ2-2	CASRLRRAGGGTGELFF	TGTGCCAGCAGATTAAGAAGAGCGGGAGGGGGCACCGGGGAGCTGTTTTTT
TRBD1	TRBV30	14	-	TRBJ2-1	CAWRKTGGYNEQFF	TGTGCCTGGCGTAAGACAGGGGGCTACAATGAGCAGTTCTTC
-	TRBV2	13	-	TRBJ1-6	CASSGGYNSPLHF	TGTGCCAGCAGTGGAGGTTACAATTCACCCCTCCACTTT
-	TRBV28	13	-	TRBJ1-1	CASSTGGYTEAFF	TGTGCCAGCAGTACGGGAGGGTACACTGAAGCTTTCTTT
-	TRBV6-1	15	-	TRBJ2-5	CASSESPGGRETQYF	TGTGCCAGCAGTGAATCCCCCGGGGGGCGTGAGACCCAGTACTTC
TRBD2	TRBV5-1	13	-	TRBJ2-1	CASSGGGRNEQFF	TGCGCCAGCAGCGGCGGGGGGCGCAATGAGCAGTTCTTC
-	TRBV6-1	16	-	TRBJ2-2	CASTELPVAGTGELFF	TGTGCCAGCACTGAGCTACCAGTGGCGGGCACCGGGGAGCTGTTTTTT
TRBD2	TRBV7-6	17	-	TRBJ2-5	CASSVSRTSGGAETQYF	TGTGCCAGCAGCGTCTCAAGGACTAGCGGGGGGGCGGAGACCCAGTACTTC
TRBD1	TRBV2	14	-	TRBJ1-5	CASSGTGGNQPQHF	TGTGCCAGCTCCGGGACAGGGGGGAATCAGCCCCAGCATTTT
TRBD2	TRBV28	15	-	TRBJ2-1	CASSFALAGNNEQFF	TGTGCCAGCAGTTTCGCACTAGCGGGGAACAATGAGCAGTTCTTC
TRBD1	TRBV29-1	13	-	TRBJ1-1	CTIRRTGNTEAFF	TGCACCATCCGGAGGACAGGGAACACTGAAGCTTTCTTT
-	TRBV9	14	-	TRBJ2-2	CASSVEYRAGELFF	TGTGCCAGCAGCGTAGAATACCGCGCCGGGGAGCTGTTTTTT
-	TRBV7-2	11	-	TRBJ2-1	CASRADNEQFF	TGTGCCAGCAGAGCCGACAATGAGCAGTTCTTC
-	TRBV7-9	15	-	TRBJ2-1	CASSPSGSSYNEQFF	TGTGCCAGCAGTCCGAGCGGTAGCTCCTACAATGAGCAGTTCTTC
TRBD1	TRBV30	15	-	TRBJ1-5	CAWSLGQGSNQPQHF	TGTGCCTGGAGCCTAGGACAGGGTTCAAATCAGCCCCAGCATTTT
TRBD2	TRBV25-1	15	-	TRBJ2-1	CASSKRAGGYNEQFF	TGTGCCAGCAGTAAGAGAGCGGGAGGGTACAATGAGCAGTTCTTC
-	TRBV27	14	-	TRBJ2-7	CASRATTAAYEQYF	TGTGCCAGCAGAGCCACGACAGCCGCCTACGAGCAGTACTTC
-	TRBV6-5	12	-	TRBJ2-7	CASREGVYEQYF	TGTGCCAGCAGAGAAGGAGTCTACGAGCAGTACTTC
TRBD2	TRBV5-1	15	-	TRBJ2-7	CASSFDGTSSYEQYF	TGCGCCAGCAGCTTTGACGGGACTAGCTCCTACGAGCAGTACTTC
-	TRBV6-5	13	-	TRBJ2-1	CASRGGFYNEQFF	TGTGCCAGCAGGGGGGGATTCTACAATGAGCAGTTCTTC
-	TRBV9	13	-	TRBJ1-2	CASSVEGNYGYTF	TGTGCCAGCAGCGTGGAGGGAAACTATGGCTACACCTTC
TRBD1	TRBV2	15	-	TRBJ2-1	CASMPGQGSYNEQFF	TGTGCCAGCATGCCGGGACAGGGTTCCTACAATGAGCAGTTCTTC
-	TRBV2	18	-	TRBJ2-7	CASREGQGGIAGDHEQYF	TGTGCCAGCAGGGAAGGACAGGGCGGGATAGCGGGAGACCACGAGCAGTACTTC
-	TRBV6-5	15	-	TRBJ1-1	CASSYSGQVRTEAFF	TGTGCCAGCAGTTACTCGGGGCAGGTACGGACTGAAGCTTTCTTT
-	TRBV11-2	16	once	TRBJ2-2	CASSARQMGRTGELFF	TGTGCCAGCAGCGCCAGACAGATGGGTCGGACCGGGGAGCTGTTTTTT
TRBD2	TRBV4-1	16	-	TRBJ2-7	CASSQDGLAGGYEQYF	TGCGCCAGCAGCCAAGATGGGCTAGCGGGAGGTTACGAGCAGTACTTC
-	TRBV18	14	once	TRBJ1-2	CASSPNQGHYGYTF	TGTGCCAGCTCACCCAACCAGGGTCACTATGGCTACACCTTC
TRBD1	TRBV5-1	16	-	TRBJ1-1	CASSQMRGQGRTEAFF	TGCGCCAGCAGCCAAATGAGAGGACAGGGGAGGACTGAAGCTTTCTTT
TRBD1	TRBV7-3	14	-	TRBJ1-2	CASSPRDRVYGYTF	TGTGCCAGCAGCCCACGAGACAGGGTTTATGGCTACACCTTC
TRBD2	TRBV7-9	17	-	TRBJ2-7	CASSLSAGGLHSYEQYF	TGTGCCAGCAGCTTATCCGCGGGGGGCCTCCACTCCTACGAGCAGTACTTC
TRBD1	TRBV5-1	16	-	TRBJ2-7	CASSLGDRAFRYEQYF	TGCGCCAGCAGCTTGGGAGACAGGGCCTTTCGGTACGAGCAGTACTTC
TRBD1	TRBV2	14	-	TRBJ1-2	CASSGRTGDYGYTF	TGTGCCAGCAGTGGGAGGACAGGGGACTATGGCTACACCTTC
TRBD2	TRBV19	16	-	TRBJ2-7	CASSSLRTSVSYEQYF	TGTGCCAGTAGTTCGCTGAGGACTAGCGTTTCCTACGAGCAGTACTTC
-	TRBV9	14	-	TRBJ2-3	CASSVGGVEDTQYF	TGTGCCAGCAGCGTAGGCGGGGTGGAAGATACGCAGTATTTT
-	TRBV5-1	16	-	TRBJ2-3	CASSGTGRDSTDTQYF	TGCGCCAGCAGCGGAACCGGACGGGATAGCACAGATACGCAGTATTTT
TRBD1	TRBV6-5	13	-	TRBJ1-1	CASTGQGGTEAFF	TGTGCCAGCACTGGACAGGGCGGCACTGAAGCTTTCTTT
TRBD2	TRBV10-2	14	-	TRBJ2-7	CASRLAGGLSEQYF	TGCGCCAGCAGACTAGCGGGGGGTCTATCCGAGCAGTACTTC